The 28 T cell receptor beta chains presented below share a single source sample, sequenced in a study of regulatory T cells in long-lasting Graves disease. According to the study, TCR beta libraries were built with iRepertoire HTBI primers and CDR3-region Arm-PCR. Using its own MiXCR run on the multiplex PCR reads, TCRdb lists one record per CDR3 protein. The profile covers some 320,000 distinct CDR3 sequences, with over 15% appearing a single time and about 40% taken by the ten largest. Sample time point: newly diagnosed GD, antithyroid drugs for less than 3 months. PBMCs provided the RNA from which the TCR library was made. The sample was peripheral blood mononuclear cells (PBMCs), taken at new diagnosis, from a patient treated with antithyroid drugs. The receptor set was obtained from a female donor with Graves disease.

The sample holds a few counts of this clonotype. The gene calls are TRBV20-1 and TRBJ2-1; maybe TRBD2 (5 bases). The tail of the sequence fits TRBJ2-4 better, so the J call may be wrong. Germline CDR1 is DFQATT and CDR2 is SNEGSKA (reference sequence). The CDR3 sequence is 11 residues long. CDR3 in DNA: TGCAGTGCTAGAGGTCAAGGGAGTCAGTACTTC. Translated, it gives CSARGQGSQYF.

As for this clonotype: A much bigger clone sits one base away, suggesting this may be a read error. As the CDR3 is not closed by the conserved phenylalanine or tryptophan, this likely results from a read error. The V and J genes are TRBV15 and TRBJ2-5; perhaps TRBD1 as D (6 bases). The CDR3 contains 13 residues. Germline CDR1 reads LNHNV; CDR2 reads YYDKDF (reference sequence). Between the trimmed V and J ends, which lost 5 bases and 4 bases, there was a span of 11 bases. The CDR3 nucleotides read TGTGCCACCAGCGGGGCGACAGGAGAGACCCAGTACCTC. Protein product: CATSGATGETQYL.

In this sample, this clonotype turned up a few times. One junction end does not reproduce the germline sequence, and a read error may be involved. The chain combines TRBV24-1 with TRBJ2-1; 12 bases are shared with TRBD2. Germline CDR1 reads KGHDR; CDR2 reads SFDVKD. The CDR3 covers 17 residues. The CDR3 DNA reads as TGTGCCACCAGTGATCCCTCTAGCGGGAGGGCCTACAATGAGCAGCTCTTC. Translation: CATSDPSSGRAYNEQLF.

There are many counts of this clonotype. The rearrangement uses TRBV12-3 or TRBV12-4 and TRBJ2-5, with 7 positions matching TRBD2. The V segment lost 5 bases and the J segment 5 bases; nucleotides outside the gene matches: 17. The CDR3 consists of 17 residues. The CDR3 reads CASSMGLSINAPETQYF. In DNA form, the CDR3 reads TGTGCCAGCAGTATGGGACTATCCATAAACGCCCCGGAGACCCAGTACTTC.

This clonotype was seen at least ten times. The rearrangement joins TRBV12-3 or TRBV12-4 to TRBJ2-7; TRBD1 aligns across 11 bases. The V gene end was trimmed by 6 bases and the J gene end by 4 bases; junction bases not matched to a gene: 8. There are 15 residues in the CDR3. The CDR3 here is CASSRRDRGLYEQYF. CDR3 coding DNA: TGTGCCAGCAGCCGAAGGGACAGGGGGTTATACGAGCAGTACTTC.

The chain links TRBV2 to TRBJ2-5; 10 bases are shared with TRBD2. Trimming cost V 6 bases and J 5 bases; bases outside gene matches: 21. This CDR3 is built from 19 residues. The germline V gene encodes CDR1 SNHLY and CDR2 FYNNEI. The CDR3 DNA is TGTGCCAGCAGCTTAGTGGGGGCGCGGACTAGCGGAACCCACGAGACCCAGTACTTC. This sequence encodes CASSLVGARTSGTHETQYF.

This clonotype was seen many times. CDR3 DNA: TGTGCCAGCAGTTGGGGGCGCACCACCGGGGAGCTGTTTTTT. Amino acid sequence: CASSWGRTTGELFF. The chain links TRBV12-3 or TRBV12-4 to TRBJ2-2; D might be TRBD1 (6 bases). This CDR3 spans 14 amino acids. V dropped 4 bases and J dropped 4 bases, with 10 bases sitting between them.

This clonotype was seen at least ten times. A single base separates this from a much larger clone, so it may be a read error. This sequence joins TRBV11-2 and TRBJ2-3; D is unclear. Germline-derived CDR1 and CDR2 are SGHAT and FQNNGV. This CDR3 is built from 15 residues. CDR3 sequence: CVSSFNSLSTDTQYF. CDR3 DNA sequence: TGTGTCAGCAGCTTCAACAGCCTTTCCACAGATACGCAGTATTTT.

This clonotype came up a few times. The chain joins TRBV6-1 to TRBJ2-5; unclear D gene. Between the trimmed V and J ends, which lost 6 bases and 5 bases, there was a span of 13 bases. The CDR3 extends over 13 amino acids. Germline V gene lookup returns CDR1 MNHNS and CDR2 SASEGT. In DNA form, the CDR3 reads TGTGCCAGCAGCTCGGCTTCGTGGGAGACCCAGTACTTC. Translating it yields CASSSASWETQYF.

This clonotype was counted ten times or more. The chain employs TRBV18 and TRBJ1-1, with D uncertain. Trimming took off 5 bases at V and 0 bases at J, with 22 bases between the two ends. CDR3 length: 18 amino acids. CDR1 is KGHSH and CDR2 is LQKENI in the germline V gene. CDR3 in amino acids: CASSSGARLAHMNTEAFF. The CDR3 DNA sequence: TGTGCCAGCTCATCCGGCGCGCGTCTAGCTCACATGAACACTGAAGCTTTCTTT.

In this sample, this clonotype turned up many times. The chain joins TRBV20-1 to TRBJ2-1; a weak D match, TRBD1 (5 bases). The CDR3 consists of 15 residues. V was clipped by 0 bases and J by 7 bases, with 16 bases between them. The germline V gene has CDR1 DFQATT and CDR2 SNEGSKA (reference sequence). This CDR3 is CSARDLAGKRNEQFF. The CDR3, as DNA: TGCAGTGCTAGAGATCTCGCAGGGAAAAGGAATGAGCAGTTCTTC.

This clonotype was seen only a few times. The genes are TRBV20-1 and TRBJ2-3, with TRBD2 identical over 7 bases. The CDR3 runs 13 residues. The germline CDR1 and CDR2 sequences are DFQATT and SNEGSKA (reference sequence). Losses at the gene ends were 6 bases for V and 2 bases for J; bases not matched to a gene: 5. CDR3 sequence reads: CSAVAGLTDTQYF. The CDR3 nucleotides read TGCAGTGCCGTAGCGGGCCTCACAGATACGCAGTATTTT.

This clonotype was found many times. This sequence joins TRBV5-1 and TRBJ1-2; weak D call: TRBD1 (5 bases). In germline, CDR1 is SGHRS, CDR2 YFSETQ. The CDR3 runs 14 residues. V was cut by 0 bases and J by 4 bases, with 10 bases left in between. CDR3 region: CASSLDRLLYGYTF. The CDR3 DNA reads as TGCGCCAGCAGCTTGGACAGGCTTCTCTATGGCTACACCTTC.

The chain recombines TRBV5-6 with TRBJ2-2; D might be TRBD1 or TRBD2, each matching 6 bases. The CDR3 extends over 15 amino acids. The V and J ends lost 0 bases and 7 bases respectively, with 13 bases between them. CDR1 and CDR2 from the germline V gene are SGHDT and YYEEEE. CDR3 sequence reads: CASSLGPGAVGELFF. The CDR3 nucleotides read TGTGCCAGCAGCTTGGGGCCGGGGGCTGTCGGGGAGCTGTTTTTT.

This clonotype was detected many times. The chain employs TRBV28 and TRBJ1-4; TRBD1 is a possible D gene (5 bases). The CDR3 has 16 amino acids. From germline, CDR1 is MDHEN and CDR2 SYDVKM. V was clipped by 7 bases and J by 2 bases, with 17 bases between them. The chain's CDR3 is CASTPRGLGTNEKLFF. The CDR3, as DNA: TGTGCCAGCACCCCCCGGGGCCTCGGGACTAATGAAAAACTGTTTTTT.

This clonotype was seen at least ten times. CDR3 sequence reads: CSASVRVGGGDTQYF. CDR3 nucleotides: TGCAGTGCTAGCGTCCGGGTGGGAGGCGGGGATACGCAGTATTTT. This chain links TRBV20-1 with TRBJ2-3; D might be TRBD2 (6 bases). Trimming removed 3 bases from V and 6 bases from J, with 19 bases in between. CDR3 length: 15 amino acids. Germline CDR1 is DFQATT and CDR2 is SNEGSKA (reference sequence).

This clonotype turned up a few times. V and J are TRBV2 and TRBJ2-3, with TRBD1 matching over 11 bases. Trimming took 5 bases from V and 6 from J; bases not matched to a gene: 7. The CDR3 sequence is 15 residues long. Germline V gene data show CDR1 as SNHLY and CDR2 as FYNNEI. In DNA, the CDR3 is TGTGCCAGCAGTACGGACAGGGGGCGCTTGGATACGCAGTATTTT. It translates to CASSTDRGRLDTQYF.

This clonotype was counted at least ten times. The CDR3 DNA is TGTGCCAGCAGTTCGGGACTAGCGGGAGGGTGGAACATTCAGTACTTC. Protein: CASSSGLAGGWNIQYF. The V and J genes are TRBV12-3 or TRBV12-4 and TRBJ2-4, with 16 bases identical to TRBD2. V lost 4 bases and J lost 7; bases outside the gene matches: 4. The CDR3 length is 16 residues.

As concerns this clonotype: An end of the junction differs from the germline gene, which may be a read error. CDR3 amino acids: CASSPPRGTAFF. The CDR3 DNA reads TGCGCCAGCAGCCCTCCCCGGGGGACAGCGTTCTTC. The rearrangement joins TRBV4-1 to TRBJ2-7; maybe TRBD1 (7 bases). Germline V gene sequence: CDR1 MGHRA, CDR2 YSYEKL. The CDR3 totals 12 residues.

A note on this clonotype: An end of the junction does not agree with germline; a read error may underlie this. CDR3 protein: CASSSGLLLLTGNTIYF. CDR3 nucleotide sequence: TGTGCTAGCAGCTCGGGGCTTTTGTTGCTGACGGGAAACACCATATATTTT. This rearrangement joins TRBV7-7 to TRBJ1-3, with D tentatively TRBD1 (5 bases). Germline V gene sequence: CDR1 SSHAT, CDR2 FNYEAQ (reference sequence). This CDR3 is built from 17 residues.

The chain joins TRBV7-9 to TRBJ2-3, with a possible D match to TRBD1 (7 bases). The end of the DNA is better explained by TRBJ2-7, so the J call may be wrong. The CDR3 sequence is 12 residues long. The V gene's germline CDR1 is SEHNR and CDR2 FQNEAQ (reference sequence). The CDR3 sequence: CASSQSGGEQYF. The CDR3 DNA is TGTGCCAGCAGCCAGTCAGGGGGGGAGCAGTACTTC.

The rearrangement joins TRBV5-6 to TRBJ1-3, with TRBD1 as a possible D gene (5 bases). Germline CDR1 and CDR2: SGHDT and YYEEEE. Trimming removed 1 base from V and 0 bases from J, with 11 bases in between. The CDR3 is 16 amino acids. The CDR3 loop is CASSLFQGSSGNTIYF. The CDR3 coding sequence is TGTGCCAGCAGCTTGTTCCAGGGATCCTCTGGAAACACCATATATTTT.

As regards this clonotype: A far larger clone is off by one base, so a read error is likely. The chain carries TRBV7-2 and TRBJ2-7; D may be TRBD1 (6 bases). Germline loops: CDR1 SGHTA, CDR2 FQGNSA. Trimming removed 7 bases at V and 0 bases at J, with 13 bases between. The CDR3 spans 14 residues. CDR3: CASTHGGPSYEQYF. The CDR3 coding sequence is TGTGCCAGCACCCATGGGGGCCCCTCCTACGAGCAGTACTTC.

This clonotype was counted at least ten times. The chain combines TRBV11-3 with TRBJ2-1; 7 bases fit TRBD2. V shed 3 bases, J shed 10 bases, and the junction held 6 bases outside the gene matches. This CDR3 is 13 amino acids long. The germline V gene encodes CDR1 SGHNT and CDR2 YENEEA. The CDR3 sequence: CASSFPREAEQFF. CDR3 bases: TGTGCCAGCAGCTTTCCCCGGGAGGCCGAGCAGTTCTTC. Combining the CDR3 with reference TRBV11-3 and TRBJ2-1 gives the whole variable domain EAGVVQSPRYKIIEKKQPVAFWCNPISGHNTLYWYLQNLGQGPELLIRYENEEAVDDSQLPKDRFSAERLKGVDSTLKIQPAELGDSAVYLCASSFPREAEQFFGPGTRLTVL.

This clonotype has ten or more counts. The chain combines TRBV11-3 with TRBJ2-1; unclear D gene. The ends were cut back, 1 base at V and 9 bases at J, with 10 bases in the middle. Germline CDR1 and CDR2: SGHNT and YENEEA. The CDR3 loop spans 13 amino acids. CDR3 protein: CASSLGSHGEQFF. The CDR3 DNA is TGTGCCAGCAGCTTAGGGTCACATGGTGAGCAGTTCTTC. Supplemented by reference TRBV11-3 and TRBJ2-1, the full variable domain reads EAGVVQSPRYKIIEKKQPVAFWCNPISGHNTLYWYLQNLGQGPELLIRYENEEAVDDSQLPKDRFSAERLKGVDSTLKIQPAELGDSAVYLCASSLGSHGEQFFGPGTRLTVL.

This clonotype was counted only a few times. The J gene is TRBJ2-6, the V gene TRBV6-2 or TRBV6-3; D may be TRBD1 or TRBD2 (5 bases each). CDR1 is MNHEY and CDR2 is SVGEGT in the germline V gene. This CDR3 is 16 amino acids long. Deletions cut 4 bases from V and 0 bases from J, with 10 bases between. Here the CDR3 reads CASSWGINSGANVLTF. The CDR3 DNA follows: TGTGCCAGCAGTTGGGGGATCAACTCTGGGGCCAACGTCCTGACTTTC.

This clonotype was observed many times. This chain links TRBV28 with TRBJ2-3; 14 bases align to TRBD2. Germline V gives CDR1 MDHEN, CDR2 SYDVKM. The CDR3 consists of 19 residues. V was pared by 4 bases and J by 5 bases, with 14 bases of the junction left unmatched. The CDR3 loop is CASSSQYLTSGRAIDTQYF. CDR3 bases: TGTGCCAGCAGTTCCCAATACCTGACTAGCGGGAGGGCCATAGATACGCAGTATTTT.

This clonotype came up many times. The rearrangement links TRBV19 to TRBJ2-1, with D maybe TRBD2 (5 bases). The V end lost 3 bases, the J end lost 4 bases, and 28 bases lay between the germline ends. Germline CDR1 LNHDA, CDR2 SQIVND (reference sequence). The CDR3 covers 20 residues. The CDR3 DNA sequence: TGTGCCAGTAGTATTAGAACGGTCGGTTTTTCGAGGGCCGGATACAATGAGCAGTTCTTC. Its translation: CASSIRTVGFSRAGYNEQFF.